This T cell receptor (beta chain) was sequenced in a study of blood T cell repertoires in COVID-19. On the study more broadly: Samples of COVID-19 (acute and convalescent) were obtained from the United States, Italy and Spain. The cDNA or gDNA used as material had been derived from T cells, B-cell-depleted T cells, or PBMCs.

TCRdb keeps only in-frame clones here, not all; method: immunoSEQ multiplex PCR. The table includes 250,000 to 350,000 clones, 80% to 90% detected once. The CDR3 totals 13 residues. V gave up 7 bases and J gave up 5 bases, with 9 bases separating them. Germline V gene data show CDR1 as LGHDT and CDR2 as YNNKEL (reference sequence). The TCR comes from a man aged 25 to 40 with acute or convalescent COVID-19. The genes are TRBV3-1 (or the pseudogene TRBV3-2) and TRBJ1-6; a possible D gene is TRBD1 (6 bases). Sample: peripheral blood. The CDR3 loop reads CASNRADNSPLHF. CDR3 bases: TGTGCCAGCAACAGGGCAGATAATTCACCCCTCCACTTT.